This T cell receptor beta chain was captured by sequencing in a study of CD8+CD57+ T cells in acquired aplastic anemia. Across the whole study: The sorted CD4+ and CD8+ cells yielded an average around 3.4 ug of DNA. General observations from the study: Found in both controls and patients were fewer than 35 CD8+ CDR3 sequences.

From germline, CDR1 is KGHDR and CDR2 SFDVKD. V lost 5 bases to trimming and J lost 10 bases; unmatched junction nucleotides: 7. The CDR3 runs 13 residues. At least ten counts were recorded for this clonotype. Its antigen is not known. CD8+CD57+ cell expansion had been shown by flow cytometry in patients chosen for sequencing. No therapy was given to patients before blood sampling. Genomic DNA, the template, was used for profiling of the TCR beta VDJ and CDR3. Via MiXCR, TCRdb re-called the reads, giving one row per CDR3 protein. The sample includes hundreds of thousands of distinct CDR3 sequences, around 30% of them seen just once.

The sequencing sample was made of sorted CD4+, CD8+, or CD8+CD57+ T cells (not recorded which) from PBMCs. The sequence came from a human donor with aplastic anemia. The rearrangement joins TRBV24-1 to TRBJ2-1; 7 bases are a match to TRBD2. CDR3 region: CATSAAGRKEQFF. The CDR3 DNA sequence: TGTGCCACCAGTGCAGCGGGGCGGAAAGAGCAGTTCTTC.